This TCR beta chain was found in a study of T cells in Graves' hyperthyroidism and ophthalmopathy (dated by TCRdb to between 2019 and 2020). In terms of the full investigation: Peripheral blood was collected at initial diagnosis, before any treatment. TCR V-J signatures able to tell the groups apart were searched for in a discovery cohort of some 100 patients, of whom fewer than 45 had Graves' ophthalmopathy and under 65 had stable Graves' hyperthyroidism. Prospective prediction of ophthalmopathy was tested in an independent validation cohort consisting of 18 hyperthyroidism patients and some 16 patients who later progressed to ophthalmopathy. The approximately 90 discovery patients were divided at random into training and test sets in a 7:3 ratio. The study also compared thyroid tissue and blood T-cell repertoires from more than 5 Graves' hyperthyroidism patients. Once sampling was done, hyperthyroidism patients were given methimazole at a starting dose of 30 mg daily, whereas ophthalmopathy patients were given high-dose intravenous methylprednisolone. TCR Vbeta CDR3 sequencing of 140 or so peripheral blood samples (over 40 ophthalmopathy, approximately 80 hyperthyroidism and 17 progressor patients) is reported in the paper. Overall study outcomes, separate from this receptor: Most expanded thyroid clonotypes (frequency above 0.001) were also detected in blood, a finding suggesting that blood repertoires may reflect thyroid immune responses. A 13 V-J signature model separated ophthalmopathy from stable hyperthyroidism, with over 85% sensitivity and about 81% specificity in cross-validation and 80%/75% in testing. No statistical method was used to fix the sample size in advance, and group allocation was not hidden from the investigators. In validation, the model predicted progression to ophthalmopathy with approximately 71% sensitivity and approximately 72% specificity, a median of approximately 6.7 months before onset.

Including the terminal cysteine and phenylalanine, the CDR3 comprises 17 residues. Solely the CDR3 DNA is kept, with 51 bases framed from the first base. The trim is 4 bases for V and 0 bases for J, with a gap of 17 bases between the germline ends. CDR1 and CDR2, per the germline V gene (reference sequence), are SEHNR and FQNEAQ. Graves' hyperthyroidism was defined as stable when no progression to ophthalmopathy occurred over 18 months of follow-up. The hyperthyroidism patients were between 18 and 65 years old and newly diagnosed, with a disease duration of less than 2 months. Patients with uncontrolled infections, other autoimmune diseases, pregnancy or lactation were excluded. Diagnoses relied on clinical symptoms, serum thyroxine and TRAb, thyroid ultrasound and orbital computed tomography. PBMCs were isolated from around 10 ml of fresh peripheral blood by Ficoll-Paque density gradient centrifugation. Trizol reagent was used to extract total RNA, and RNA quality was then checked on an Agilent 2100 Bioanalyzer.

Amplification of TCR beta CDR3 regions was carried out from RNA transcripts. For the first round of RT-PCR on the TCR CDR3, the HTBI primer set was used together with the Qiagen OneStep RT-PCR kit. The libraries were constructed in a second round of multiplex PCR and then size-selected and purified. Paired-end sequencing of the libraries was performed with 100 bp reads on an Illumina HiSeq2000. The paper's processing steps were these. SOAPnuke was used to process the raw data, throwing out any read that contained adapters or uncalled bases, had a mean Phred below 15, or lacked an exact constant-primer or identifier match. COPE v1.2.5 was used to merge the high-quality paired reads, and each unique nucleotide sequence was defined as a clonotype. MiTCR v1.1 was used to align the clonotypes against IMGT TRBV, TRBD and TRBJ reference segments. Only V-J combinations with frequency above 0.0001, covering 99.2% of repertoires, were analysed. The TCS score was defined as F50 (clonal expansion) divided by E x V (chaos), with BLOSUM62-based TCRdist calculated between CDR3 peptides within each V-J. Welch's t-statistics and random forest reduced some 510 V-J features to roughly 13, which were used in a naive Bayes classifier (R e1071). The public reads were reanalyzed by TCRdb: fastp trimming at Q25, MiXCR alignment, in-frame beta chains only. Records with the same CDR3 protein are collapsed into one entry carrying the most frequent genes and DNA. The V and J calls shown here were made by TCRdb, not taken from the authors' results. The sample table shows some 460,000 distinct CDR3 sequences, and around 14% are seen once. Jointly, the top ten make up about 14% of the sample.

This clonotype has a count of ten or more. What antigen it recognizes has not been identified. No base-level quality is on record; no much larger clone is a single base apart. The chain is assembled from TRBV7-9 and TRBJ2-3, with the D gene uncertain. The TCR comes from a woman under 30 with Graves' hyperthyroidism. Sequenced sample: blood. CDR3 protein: CASSSRRTSTSTDTQYF. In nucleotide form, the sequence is TGTGCCAGCAGCTCGCGGCGGACCTCGACTAGCACAGATACGCAGTATTTT.